This TCR beta chain was captured in a study of blood T cell repertoires in COVID-19. This CDR3 is 17 amino acids long. The J segment lost 2 bases and the V segment lost 0 bases, leaving 9 bases of the junction unmatched. From germline, CDR1 is LGHNA and CDR2 YNFKEQ. The data were produced by immunoSEQ multiplex PCR, yet TCRdb's version contains in-frame clones alone and is incomplete. In the table there are about 200,000 clones, 82% of which are singletons. This rearrangement joins TRBV4-2 to TRBJ2-7, with TRBD1 matching 8 bases. What was sequenced was peripheral blood. This receptor was identified in a woman aged 40 to 50 with acute or convalescent COVID-19. CDR3 sequence: CASSQDQTRTGTYEQYF. In DNA, the CDR3 is TGTGCCAGCAGCCAAGATCAGACTAGGACAGGGACCTACGAGCAGTACTTC.